The 7 T cell receptor beta chains in this list originate from one sample, sequenced in a study of cytomegalovirus exposure and HLA in healthy donors. With 60 Vbeta and 13 Jbeta primers, the PCR was carried out. The table came from immunoSEQ multiplex PCR; TCRdb's copy has only in-frame clones and leaves some out. The sample lists some 160,000 clones; about four fifths were seen once. The sample taken for sequencing was PBMCs. These receptors were taken from a male donor in good health and CMV-seropositive.

This chain links TRBV18 with TRBJ2-7, with 8 bases identical to TRBD1. The CDR3 has 15 amino acids. The ends lost 1 base at V and 1 base at J; junction bases unmatched: 3. Germline V gives CDR1 KGHSH, CDR2 LQKENI. This CDR3 is CASSPRRTGSYEQYF. The CDR3 region has the DNA TGTGCCAGCTCACCACGTAGGACAGGGTCCTACGAGCAGTACTTC.

This rearrangement joins TRBV5-1 to TRBJ2-2; 7 nucleotides align to TRBD2. Germline V gene lookup returns CDR1 SGHRS and CDR2 YFSETQ. With V trimmed by 3 bases and J by 5 bases, 1 base remained unmatched. The CDR3 is 13 residues long. The CDR3 coding sequence is TGCGCCAGCAGCTGGGGGGGGACCGGGGAGCTGTTTTTT. It is translated as CASSWGGTGELFF.

This clone was detected a few times. The chain carries TRBV30 and TRBJ1-5; tentative D call: TRBD1 (5 bases). Germline CDR1 is GTSNPN and CDR2 is SVGIG (reference sequence). There are 14 residues in the CDR3. Trimming cost V 0 bases and J 4 bases, with 10 bases left between them. The CDR3 DNA follows: TGTGCCTGGAGTGTACTGACAGCAAATCAGCCCCAGCATTTT. Encoded protein: CAWSVLTANQPQHF.

This clone has a handful of counts. V usage is TRBV6-5 and J usage is TRBJ2-7, with 14 bases fitting TRBD2. The CDR3 loop spans 15 amino acids. Germline V gene sequence: CDR1 MNHEY, CDR2 SVGAGI. V trimming: 5 bases; J trimming: 3 bases; junction bases outside the gene matches: 3. The CDR3 is CASSLGTSGSYEQYF. DNA of the CDR3: TGTGCCAGCAGTCTAGGGACTAGCGGGAGCTACGAGCAGTACTTC.

The chain is built from TRBV11-2 and TRBJ2-5, with 8 bases aligning to TRBD2. CDR1 and CDR2 from the germline V gene are SGHAT and FQNNGV. CDR3 length equals 16 residues. After removal of 5 bases from V and 2 bases from J, the junction contained 10 bases not matched to a gene. The CDR3 DNA sequence: TGTGCCAGCAGCCCGGGAGCGGGGGCCCTGCAAGAGACCCAGTACTTC. This encodes CASSPGAGALQETQYF.

The chain couples TRBV7-2 to TRBJ2-1; D perhaps matches TRBD1 (5 bases). The V end lost 0 bases, the J end lost 9 bases, and 9 bases lay between the germline ends. Germline V CDR1 and CDR2: SGHTA, FQGNSA. CDR3 length equals 13 residues. Here the CDR3 reads CASSLAWGFEQFF. As DNA, the CDR3 is TGTGCCAGCAGCTTAGCGTGGGGCTTTGAGCAGTTCTTC. Full variable domain (rest looked up from reference TRBV7-2 and TRBJ2-1): GAGVSQSPSNKVTEKGKDVELRCDPISGHTALYWYRQSLGQGLEFLIYFQGNSAPDKSGLPSDRFSAERTGGSVSTLTIQRTQQEDSAVYLCASSLAWGFEQFFGPGTRLTVL.

The chain is built from TRBV4-1 and TRBJ1-1, with 8 bases matching TRBD1. Looked up from germline, CDR1 is MGHRA and CDR2 is YSYEKL. Trimming cost V 3 bases and J 2 bases; bases outside gene matches: 8. The CDR3 totals 16 residues. The CDR3 nucleotides read TGCGCCAGCAGCCAGGATCCCGGGACAGGCAACACTGAAGCTTTCTTT. This codes for CASSQDPGTGNTEAFF.